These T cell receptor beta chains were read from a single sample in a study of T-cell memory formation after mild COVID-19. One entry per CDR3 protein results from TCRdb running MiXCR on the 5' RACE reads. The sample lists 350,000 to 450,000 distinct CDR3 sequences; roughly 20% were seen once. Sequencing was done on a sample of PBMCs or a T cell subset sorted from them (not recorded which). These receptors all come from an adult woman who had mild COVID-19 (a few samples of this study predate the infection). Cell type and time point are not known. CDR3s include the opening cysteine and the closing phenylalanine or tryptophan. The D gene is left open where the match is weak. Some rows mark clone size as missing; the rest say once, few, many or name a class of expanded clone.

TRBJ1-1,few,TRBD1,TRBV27,TGTGCCAGCAGTCGACGGGACAGCATCATGAACACTGAAGCTTTCTTT,CASSRRDSIMNTEAFF
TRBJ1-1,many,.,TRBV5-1,TGCGCCAGCAGCTTCGAGGGGAACACTGAAGCTTTCTTT,CASSFEGNTEAFF
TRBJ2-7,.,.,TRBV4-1,TGCGCCAGCAGCCAAGACCAGCGCGGTTTTACCTACGAGCAGTACTTC,CASSQDQRGFTYEQYF
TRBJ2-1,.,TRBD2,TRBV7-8,TGTGCCAGCAGCTTAGCGCATGCGACTAGCGGGGGGACCAATGAGCAGTTCTTC,CASSLAHATSGGTNEQFF
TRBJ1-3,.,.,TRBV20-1,TGCAGTGCAACTCAGACAGTCACCTCTGGAAACACCATATATTTT,CSATQTVTSGNTIYF
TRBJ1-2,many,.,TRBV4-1,TGCGCCAGCAGCCAGGACAGCTTTACCTATGGCTACACCTTC,CASSQDSFTYGYTF
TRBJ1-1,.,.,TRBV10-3,TGTGCCATCAGTGAGAAGGCCTCCATGAACACTGAAGCTTTCTTT,CAISEKASMNTEAFF
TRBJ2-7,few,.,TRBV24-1,TGTGCCACCAGTGATTCGTGGGGGGACTCCTACGAGCAGTACTTC,CATSDSWGDSYEQYF
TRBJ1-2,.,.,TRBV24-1,TGTGCCACCAGTGATTACACGGGTGATGGCTACACCTTC,CATSDYTGDGYTF
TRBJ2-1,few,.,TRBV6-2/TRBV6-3,TGTGCCAGCAGTTACGGGAGGTTGTATGAGCAGTTCTTC,CASSYGRLYEQFF
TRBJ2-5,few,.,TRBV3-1,TGTGCCAGCAGCCACCCCGGGACACGGCAAGAGACCCAGTACTTC,CASSHPGTRQETQYF
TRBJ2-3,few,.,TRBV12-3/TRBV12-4,TGTGCCAGCAGTTTCTGGGCAGAGAGCACAGATACGCAGTATTTT,CASSFWAESTDTQYF
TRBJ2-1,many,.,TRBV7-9,TGTGCCAGCAGCTTAATCAGGCCTGAGCAGTTCTTC,CASSLIRPEQFF
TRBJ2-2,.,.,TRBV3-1,TGTGCCAGCAGCCAAGGTTCGGGGTCCGGGGAGCTGTTTTTT,CASSQGSGSGELFF
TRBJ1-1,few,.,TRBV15,TGTGCCACCAGCAGTAGGGTGTCGGTGAACACTGAAGCTTTCTTT,CATSSRVSVNTEAFF
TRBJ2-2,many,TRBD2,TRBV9,TGTGCCAGCAGCGTGGCTAGCGGGGGGCCTAACACCGGGGAGCTGTTTTTT,CASSVASGGPNTGELFF
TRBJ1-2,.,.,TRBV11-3,TGTGCCAGCAGCCCACAGGGAGAGTCCATCTATGGCTACACCTTC,CASSPQGESIYGYTF
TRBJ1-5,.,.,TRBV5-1,TGCGCCAGCAGCTTGACCCAGGATCAGCCCCAGCATTTT,CASSLTQDQPQHF
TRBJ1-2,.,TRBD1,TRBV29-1,TGCAGCGTTGATACAGGGGACCTCAATAACTATGGCTACACCTTC,CSVDTGDLNNYGYTF
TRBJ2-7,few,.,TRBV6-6,TGTGCCAGCAGTTACGAGGGGACCCCCTACGAGCAGTACTTC,CASSYEGTPYEQYF
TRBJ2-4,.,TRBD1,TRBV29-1,TGCAGCGTTCTACCGGGACAGCAAAACATTCAGTACTTC,CSVLPGQQNIQYF
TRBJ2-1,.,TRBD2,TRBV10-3,TGTGCCATCTGGGGCGGGGGACGGACCAGCTCCTACAATGAGCAGTTCTTC,CAIWGGGRTSSYNEQFF
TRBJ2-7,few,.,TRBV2,TGTGCCAGCGCCCAGGGGAGTCACGAGCAGTACTTC,CASAQGSHEQYF
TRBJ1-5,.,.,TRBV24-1,TGTGCCACCGCACTGGGTCAGGGAGACAATCAGCCCCAGCATTTT,CATALGQGDNQPQHF
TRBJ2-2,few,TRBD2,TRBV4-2,TGTGCCAGCAGCTATCGACTAGCGGGATCCACCGGGGAGCTGTTTTTT,CASSYRLAGSTGELFF
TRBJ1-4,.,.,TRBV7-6,TGTGCCAGCAGCTCACAGGTGGATGAAAAACTGTTTTTT,CASSSQVDEKLFF
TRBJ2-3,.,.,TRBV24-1,TGTGCCACCAGCCTGGGGTTGAGCACAGATACGCAGTATTTT,CATSLGLSTDTQYF
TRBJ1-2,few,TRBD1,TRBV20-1,TGCAGTGCTATTGCCCAGGGGGCTGGCTACACCTTC,CSAIAQGAGYTF
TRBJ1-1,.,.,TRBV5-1,TGCGCCAGCAGTCGAGGGGGAGTCTCTGAAGCTTTCTTT,CASSRGGVSEAFF
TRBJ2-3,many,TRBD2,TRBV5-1,TGCGCCAGCAGCCCGGGCGGGGGATCGGCGGCAGATACGCAGTATTTT,CASSPGGGSAADTQYF
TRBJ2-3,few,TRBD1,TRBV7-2,TGTGCCAGCAGCTTAGAAGGGGGCCGCGGGCGGTGGAGCACAGATACGCAGTATTTT,CASSLEGGRGRWSTDTQYF
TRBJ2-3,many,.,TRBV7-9,TGTGCCAGCAGCTTACCTGCTAGCACAGATACGCAGTATTTT,CASSLPASTDTQYF
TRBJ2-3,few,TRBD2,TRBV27,TGTGCCAGCAGACCCAGACTAGCGGGATTCAGAGATACGCAGTATTTT,CASRPRLAGFRDTQYF
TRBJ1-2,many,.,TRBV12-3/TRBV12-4,TGTGCCAGCAGCATGACGGTTAACTATGGCTACACCTTC,CASSMTVNYGYTF
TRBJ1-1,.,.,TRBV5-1,TGCGCCAGCCGAGACACAGGCCGGGACACTGAAGCTTTCTTT,CASRDTGRDTEAFF
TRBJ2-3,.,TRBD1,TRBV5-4,TGTGCCAGCAGCTCCCGGACAGGGTCATGGGATACGCAGTATTTT,CASSSRTGSWDTQYF
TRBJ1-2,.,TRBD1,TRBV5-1,TGCGCCAGCAGCCCCGACAGGGATGTATTTGGCTACACCTTC,CASSPDRDVFGYTF
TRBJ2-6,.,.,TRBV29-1,TGCAGCGTTGGAATGGGGGGACAAGGCTCTGGGGCCAACGTCCTGACTTTC,CSVGMGGQGSGANVLTF
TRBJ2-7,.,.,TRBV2,TGTGCCAGCATCGGGACGGCCTCCTACGAGCAGTACTTC,CASIGTASYEQYF
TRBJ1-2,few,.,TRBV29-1,TGCAGCGTTCGAAAGGACACCCATGGCTACACCTTC,CSVRKDTHGYTF
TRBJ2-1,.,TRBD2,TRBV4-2,TGTGCCAGCAGCCAAGATGGGAGGGGAGCGTACAATGAGCAGTTCTTC,CASSQDGRGAYNEQFF
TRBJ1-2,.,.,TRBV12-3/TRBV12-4,TGTGCCAGCAGTTTAACGGAGAAGTACGGTGGCTACACCTTC,CASSLTEKYGGYTF
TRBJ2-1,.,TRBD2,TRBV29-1,TGCAGCGTTGAAGGGACTAGCGGACTGAGCTCCTACAATGAGCAGTTCTTC,CSVEGTSGLSSYNEQFF
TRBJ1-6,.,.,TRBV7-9,TGTGCCAGCAGCCCGTCACCACTCACAGCAGGGAATTCACCCCTCCACTTT,CASSPSPLTAGNSPLHF
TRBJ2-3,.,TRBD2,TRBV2,TGTGCCAGCGGACCCGGGCCAGCGGGAGGGAGAGATACGCAGTATTTT,CASGPGPAGGRDTQYF
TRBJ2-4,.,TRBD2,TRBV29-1,TGCAGCGCTCAATCAGCGGGGGAAACCAAAAACATTCAGTACTTC,CSAQSAGETKNIQYF
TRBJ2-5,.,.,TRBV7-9,TGTGCCAGCAGCCCGGGAGCTCGGGGTGACCAGTACTTC,CASSPGARGDQYF
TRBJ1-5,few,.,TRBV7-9,TGTGCCAGCAGCTTAGCGCTGGCGGATGCCAATCAGCCCCAGCATTTT,CASSLALADANQPQHF
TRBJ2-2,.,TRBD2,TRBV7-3,TGTGCCAGCAGCTTGGCGCGGGAGAGGAACACCGGGGAGCTGTTTTTT,CASSLARERNTGELFF
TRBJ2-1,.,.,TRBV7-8,TGTGCCAGCAGCTCACCGACAGGCTTGGACAATGAGCAGTTCTTC,CASSSPTGLDNEQFF